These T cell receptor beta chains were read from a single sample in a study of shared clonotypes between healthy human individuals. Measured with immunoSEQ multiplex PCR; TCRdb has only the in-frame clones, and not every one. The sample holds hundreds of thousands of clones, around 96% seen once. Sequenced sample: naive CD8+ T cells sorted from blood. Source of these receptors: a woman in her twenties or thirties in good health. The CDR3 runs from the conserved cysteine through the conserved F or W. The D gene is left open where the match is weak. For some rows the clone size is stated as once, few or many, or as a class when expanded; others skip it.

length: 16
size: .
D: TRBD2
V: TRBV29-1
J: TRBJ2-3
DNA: TGCAGCGTACCCACGGCGGGAGCGAGGGGTGAGGATACGCAGTATTTT
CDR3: CSVPTAGARGEDTQYF

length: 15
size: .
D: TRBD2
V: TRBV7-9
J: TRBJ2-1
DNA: TGTGCCAGCAGCTCCGGGACTAGCGGGCGTAATGAGCAGTTCTTC
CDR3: CASSSGTSGRNEQFF

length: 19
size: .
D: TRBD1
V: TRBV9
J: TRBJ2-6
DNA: TGTGCCAGCAGCCCACGACAGGGGGCACCTTACTCTGGGGCCAACGTCCTGACTTTC
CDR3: CASSPRQGAPYSGANVLTF

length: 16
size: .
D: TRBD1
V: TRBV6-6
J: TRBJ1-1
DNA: TGTGCCAGCAGTCCCCGACAGGGTAAGGGGCCGACTGAAGCTTTCTTT
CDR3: CASSPRQGKGPTEAFF

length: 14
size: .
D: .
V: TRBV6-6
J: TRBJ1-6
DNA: TGTGCCAGCAGAGAGGGGGTTTATAATTCACCCCTCCACTTT
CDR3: CASREGVYNSPLHF

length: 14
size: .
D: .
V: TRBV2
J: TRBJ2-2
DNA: TGTGCCATCCTTCCGGGAGTGAACACCGGGGAGCTGTTTTTT
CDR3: CAILPGVNTGELFF

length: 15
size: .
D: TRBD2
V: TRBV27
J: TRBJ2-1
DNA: TGTGCCAGCAGTCACAGCGGGGGATCCTACAATGAGCAGTTCTTC
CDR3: CASSHSGGSYNEQFF

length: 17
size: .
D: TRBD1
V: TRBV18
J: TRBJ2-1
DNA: TGTGCCAGCTCACCACCCGGGACAGGGAGCTCCTACAATGAGCAGTTCTTC
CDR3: CASSPPGTGSSYNEQFF

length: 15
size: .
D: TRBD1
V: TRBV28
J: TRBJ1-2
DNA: TGTGCCAGCAGTTTAGGGACAGGGACGGGCTATGGCTACACCTTC
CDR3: CASSLGTGTGYGYTF

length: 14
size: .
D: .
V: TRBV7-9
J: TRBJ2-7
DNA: TGTGCCAGCAGCTTAGCTATGGGATCCTACGAGCAGTACTTC
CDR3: CASSLAMGSYEQYF

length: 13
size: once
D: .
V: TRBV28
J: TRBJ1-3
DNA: TGTGCCAGCAGTTTACCCTCTGGAAACACCATATATTTT
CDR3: CASSLPSGNTIYF

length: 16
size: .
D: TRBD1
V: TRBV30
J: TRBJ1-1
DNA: TGTGCCTGGAGCACCGGGACAGGGGTTTGGGACACTGAAGCTTTCTTT
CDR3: CAWSTGTGVWDTEAFF

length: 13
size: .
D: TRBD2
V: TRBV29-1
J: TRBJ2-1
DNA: TGCAGCGCGCCGCGACTAGCCGACGGGGAGCAGTTCTTC
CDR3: CSAPRLADGEQFF

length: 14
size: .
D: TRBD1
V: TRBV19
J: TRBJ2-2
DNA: TGTGCCAGTAGTACCTGGACAGGGCCCGGGGAGCTGTTTTTT
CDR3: CASSTWTGPGELFF

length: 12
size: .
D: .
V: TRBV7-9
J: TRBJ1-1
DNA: TGTGCCGGATTACCTTTGAACACTGAAGCTTTCTTT
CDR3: CAGLPLNTEAFF